One sample yielded the 8 T cell receptor beta chains listed below, sequenced in a study of T cell changes during pregnancy in multiple sclerosis. Libraries were prepared by immunoSEQ multiplex PCR; TCRdb keeps only in-frame clonotypes and omits some of them. The sample has tens of thousands of clones, about 94% seen once. Sequencing used CD8+ T cells from peripheral blood mononuclear cells, obtained after pregnancy. These TCRs come from a female donor with multiple sclerosis, enrolled in a pregnancy study.

The chain carries TRBV2 and TRBJ2-7, with 9 bases lining up with TRBD2. The CDR3 covers 14 residues. Per germline, CDR1 SNHLY and CDR2 FYNNEI. V shed 5 bases, J shed 2 bases, and the junction held 4 bases outside the gene matches. CDR3 protein: CASSLAGAPYEQYF. The CDR3 DNA is TGTGCCAGCAGTTTAGCGGGAGCCCCCTACGAGCAGTACTTC. The whole variable domain, remainder taken from reference TRBV2 and TRBJ2-7, is EPEVTQTPSHQVTQMGQEVILRCVPISNHLYFYWYRQILGQKVEFLVSFYNNEISEKSEIFDDQFSVERPDGSNFTLKIRSTKLEDSAMYFCASSLAGAPYEQYFGPGTRLTVT.

V gene TRBV11-3 combines with J gene TRBJ1-1, with TRBD1 as a possible D gene (5 bases). V was shortened by 5 bases and J by 1 base, with 5 bases between the two germline ends. Germline CDR1 and CDR2: SGHNT and YENEEA. This CDR3 comprises 12 residues. CDR3 sequence: CASSQGNTEAFF. In DNA, the CDR3 is TGTGCCAGCAGCCAGGGGAACACTGAAGCTTTCTTT.

The CDR3 nucleotides are TGTGCCAGCAGCGAAGCGGGAGGCGCAGATACGCAGTATTTT. Translation gives CASSEAGGADTQYF. This rearrangement joins TRBV6-5 to TRBJ2-3; 9 nucleotides agree with TRBD2. The germline gives CDR1 MNHEY, CDR2 SVGAGI. J was trimmed by 4 bases and V by 6 bases; bases with no gene match: 5. The CDR3 is 14 residues long.

J is TRBJ2-5 and V is TRBV5-4; 8 bases are shared with TRBD2. J lost 5 bases, V lost 3 bases, and 9 bases had no gene match. There are 15 residues in the CDR3. The germline CDR1 and CDR2 sequences are SGHNT and YYREEE (reference sequence). The CDR3 is CASSSTSERGETQYF. As DNA, the CDR3 is TGTGCCAGCAGCTCGACTAGCGAGAGGGGCGAGACCCAGTACTTC.

The gene calls are TRBV27 and TRBJ1-5, with D uncertain. The ends were cut back, 6 bases at V and 2 bases at J, with 11 bases in the middle. The CDR3 contains 14 residues. Germline CDR1 MNHEY, CDR2 SMNVEV (reference sequence). CDR3 DNA: TGTGCCAGCAGCCTTGCGTCGGGCAATCAGCCCCAGCATTTT. It translates to CASSLASGNQPQHF.

This clone was seen a few times. The J gene is TRBJ1-1, the V gene TRBV15; D not resolved. V lost 8 bases and J 14 bases, leaving 12 bases between the germline ends. Germline assignment: CDR1 LNHNV and CDR2 YYDKDF (reference sequence). The CDR3 covers 9 residues. Here the CDR3 reads CATAESPFF. CDR3 sequence (DNA): TGTGCCACCGCTGAAAGCCCCTTCTTT.

V is TRBV7-6 and J is TRBJ2-1; D is possibly TRBD1 (7 bases). Trimming cost V 5 bases and J 3 bases, with 11 bases left between them. In germline, CDR1 is SGHVS, CDR2 FNYEAQ. CDR3 length: 14 amino acids. This CDR3 reads CASSLRGVYNEQFF. DNA for the CDR3: TGTGCCAGCAGCCTCAGGGGGGTCTACAATGAGCAGTTCTTC. Drawing the rest from reference TRBV7-6 and TRBJ2-1, the complete variable domain is GAGVSQSPRYKVTKRGQDVALRCDPISGHVSLYWYRQALGQGPEFLTYFNYEAQQDKSGLPNDRFSAERPEGSISTLTIQRTEQRDSAMYRCASSLRGVYNEQFFGPGTRLTVL.

The chain links TRBV6-5 to TRBJ2-7, with TRBD2 matching 7 bases. J gave up 3 bases and V 2 bases, and 10 bases lay outside the gene matches. This CDR3 is 16 amino acids long. CDR1 and CDR2 (germline): MNHEY, SVGAGI. The CDR3 protein is CASSYSRTRGYYEQYF. The CDR3 nucleotides read TGTGCCAGCAGTTACAGCCGGACTAGGGGATACTACGAGCAGTACTTC.